The 11 T cell receptor beta chains below all came from one sample that was sequenced in a study of brain T cells in children with intractable seizures. The protocol was immunoSEQ multiplex PCR, while the TCRdb copy is restricted to in-frame clones and leaves out a portion. This table has 300,000 to 400,000 clones, nearly 95% appearing once. Time point described: blood from clinic visit 5 months post-surgery; TSC patient then seizure free. The starting material was peripheral blood, obtained roughly 5 months after surgery. The receptors shown here come from a boy younger than two with tuberous sclerosis and intractable seizures.

The chain combines TRBV3-1 (or the pseudogene TRBV3-2) with TRBJ2-2; 10 nucleotides line up with TRBD2. Germline loops: CDR1 LGHDT, CDR2 YNNKEL (reference sequence). CDR3 length equals 17 residues. Germline trimming cut 6 bases from V and 4 bases from J; bases unmatched to any gene: 11. CDR3 region: CASSALAGYPGTGELFF. The CDR3 DNA reads TGTGCCAGCAGTGCACTAGCGGGATACCCGGGCACCGGGGAGCTGTTTTTT.

The chain carries TRBV7-8 and TRBJ2-1; no firm D call. This CDR3 contains 15 residues. CDR1 is SGHVS and CDR2 is FQNEAQ in the germline V gene. V was clipped by 5 bases and J by 4 bases, with 15 bases between them. The CDR3, as DNA: TGTGCCAGCAGCACCCGACTGGCAGAGTACAATGAGCAGTTCTTC. It encodes CASSTRLAEYNEQFF.

This clone was observed a single time. The chain combines TRBV2 with TRBJ1-1; no reliable D call. Germline loops: CDR1 SNHLY, CDR2 FYNNEI. CDR3 length: 16 amino acids. Trimming removed 7 bases at V and 1 base at J, with 19 bases between. The CDR3 DNA follows: TGTGCCAGCAATGACTTTTCCGTGGGAGGGAACACTGAAGCTTTCTTT. Protein product: CASNDFSVGGNTEAFF.

V gene TRBV11-1 combines with J gene TRBJ2-7, with 12 nucleotides matching TRBD1. Germline lookup yields CDR1 SGHAT and CDR2 FQDESV (reference sequence). This CDR3 is built from 15 residues. With V trimmed by 4 bases and J by 3 bases, 4 bases remained unmatched. The CDR3 nucleotides are TGTGCCAGCAGCTACGGGACAGGGGGCTTCTACGAGCAGTACTTC. The encoded protein is CASSYGTGGFYEQYF.

The chain carries TRBV28 and TRBJ2-3, with 12 bases matching TRBD2. Trimming at V came to 7 bases and at J to 4 bases, leaving 3 bases not matched to a gene. There are 14 residues in the CDR3. Per the germline V gene, CDR1 is MDHEN and CDR2 is SYDVKM. The CDR3 DNA follows: TGTGCCAGCACTAGCGGGAGGGCCGCAGATACGCAGTATTTT. This gives the protein CASTSGRAADTQYF.

This chain connects TRBV30 to TRBJ2-7, with D possibly TRBD2 on 5 matching bases. There are 11 residues in the CDR3. Germline assignment: CDR1 GTSNPN and CDR2 SVGIG (reference sequence). V gave up 4 bases and J gave up 4 bases, with 8 bases separating them. The chain's CDR3 is CAWTGKYEQYF. The DNA for the CDR3 is TGTGCCTGGACCGGGAAATACGAGCAGTACTTC.

V and J are TRBV6-5 and TRBJ1-6; 7 bases match TRBD1. This CDR3 has 14 amino acids. After removal of 5 bases from V and 4 bases from J, the junction contained 2 bases not matched to a gene. Germline V gene lookup returns CDR1 MNHEY and CDR2 SVGAGI. The CDR3 DNA follows: TGTGCCAGCAGTATGGGACAGTATAATTCACCCCTCCACTTT. Amino acid sequence: CASSMGQYNSPLHF.

The rearrangement links TRBV4-1 to TRBJ2-3, with 7 bases lining up with TRBD1. The CDR3 loop spans 14 amino acids. After removal of 1 base from V and 5 bases from J, the junction contained 3 bases not matched to a gene. Germline assignment: CDR1 MGHRA and CDR2 YSYEKL. Here the CDR3 DNA reads TGCGCCAGCAGCCAAGTAGGGGGCAAAGATACGCAGTATTTT. Translated, it gives CASSQVGGKDTQYF.

The chain has TRBV12-3 or TRBV12-4 and TRBJ2-1; D uncertain. This CDR3 is 13 amino acids long. V was clipped by 5 bases and J by 4 bases, with 9 bases between them. As DNA, the CDR3 is TGTGCCAGCAGTCCCCGGCGGTACAATGAGCAGTTCTTC. It encodes CASSPRRYNEQFF.

The J gene is TRBJ2-1, the V gene TRBV5-8; perhaps TRBD2 as D (6 bases). Germline-derived CDR1 and CDR2 are SGHTS and YDEGEE. With 4 bases removed from V and 9 bases from J, the gap between germline ends came to 20 bases. CDR3 length: 15 residues. Written as DNA, the CDR3 is TGTGCCAGCAGCCGAGGTGAGCGGGCGTTTAGTGAGCAGTTCTTC. It codes for CASSRGERAFSEQFF.

The DNA for the CDR3 is TGTGCCAGCCGGGACAGGGAGGGAGGAAACACCATATATTTT. Encoded protein: CASRDREGGNTIYF. The chain joins TRBV19 to TRBJ1-3; 9 bases align to TRBD1. Germline V gene lookup returns CDR1 LNHDA and CDR2 SQIVND (reference sequence). There are 14 residues in the CDR3. J gave up 4 bases and V 9 bases, and 7 bases lay outside the gene matches.